This T cell receptor beta chain comes out of a study of identical twins. The CDR3 sequence is 13 residues long. The germline gives CDR1 SGDLS, CDR2 YYNGEE. Trimming left V 0 bases short and J 7 bases short, with 11 bases between. TCRdb passed the 5' RACE reads through MiXCR, listing each CDR3 protein once. This sample carries approximately 700,000 distinct CDR3 sequences, 15% to 20% of them seen once, and the ten largest clones take under 15%. Another study also made use of these data, one on T cells expressing NK-cell markers.

The sample consisted of PBMCs. The chain recombines TRBV9 with TRBJ2-7; a possible D gene is TRBD2 (5 bases). The sequence derives from a young woman in good health. The CDR3 nucleotides read TGTGCCAGCAGCGTAGCTCACCCGGGAGAGCAGTACTTC. It yields the protein CASSVAHPGEQYF.